This entry features one T cell receptor (beta chain) sequence. What it binds is not known. The CDR3 consists of 20 residues. CDR1 is KGHSH and CDR2 is LQKENI in the germline V gene. Trimming cost V 1 base and J 1 base; bases outside gene matches: 11. The libraries were made with immunoSEQ version 4 in survey mode. Some clones are missing from TCRdb's copy, which holds only in-frame ones; the method was immunoSEQ multiplex PCR. There are some 39,000 clones in the sample; roughly 80% occur only once, and roughly 1% lies in the top ten. Cells were stimulated with overlapping HIV-1 Gag 15-mer peptides. Memory cells lacking CD40L and CD69 with high CD45RO were sorted. These HIV-1-infected adults initiated suppressive ART in chronic infection. This sample is drawn from a study of persistence of HIV-infected CD4 T cells. For the study at large: The sample holds CD4+ T cells responsive to CMV or HIV-1 Gag. Overall study findings and caveats: TCR analyses could not target the rare provirus-carrying CMV-responding cells.

The source is an adult with HIV. The donor label of this sample is uncertain. This specimen consisted of cultured CD4+ T cells from PBMCs, obtained from a patient who received antiretroviral therapy. J is TRBJ2-3 and V is TRBV18, with 13 bases lining up with TRBD2. CDR3 protein: CASSPLPVTSGGAGTDTQYF. CDR3 sequence (DNA): TGTGCCAGCTCACCACTCCCGGTTACTAGCGGGGGGGCTGGCACAGATACGCAGTATTTT. The full variable domain, with the rest looked up from reference TRBV18 and TRBJ2-3, is NAGVMQNPRHLVRRRGQEARLRCSPMKGHSHVYWYRQLPEEGLKFMVYLQKENIIDESGMPKERFSAEFPKEGPSILRIQQVVRGDSAAYFCASSPLPVTSGGAGTDTQYFGPGTRLTVL.